This T cell receptor beta chain was captured by sequencing in a study of T cell responses to AZD1222 COVID-19 vaccine. As for the study in general: Combined were second doses at about 4 or about 12 weeks.

Broader study findings: Across spike, vaccine-associated CD4 TCRs were found, dominant at 160-218 and 743-854. Reportedly, nearly half of unique spike TCRs recognized epitopes outside B.1.351/B.1.1.7 mutations. The donors showed a predominance of white British ancestry and of females, with possible underestimation of clonal diversity.

Between the trimmed V and J ends, which lost 8 bases and 8 bases, there was a span of 21 bases. The CDR3 is made up of 15 amino acids. Germline CDR1 LNHDA, CDR2 SQIVND (reference sequence). This clone was recorded only once. Its antigen is still unknown. TCRdb's copy holds only in-frame clones and misses some; the assay was immunoSEQ multiplex PCR. The profile shows about 190,000 clones, around 92% of them singletons. This chain joins TRBV19 and TRBJ1-4; possible D gene TRBD1, 5 bases. This TCR derives from an adult in good health. The material was peripheral blood, obtained on day 0 of AZD1222 vaccination. The CDR3 reads CASYSQGAGREKLFF. The CDR3 region has the DNA TGTGCCAGTTATAGCCAGGGTGCCGGAAGGGAAAAACTGTTTTTT. The variable domain in full, completed from reference TRBV19 and TRBJ1-4, reads DGGITQSPKYLFRKEGQNVTLSCEQNLNHDAMYWYRQDPGQGLRLIYYSQIVNDFQKGDIAEGYSVSREKKESFPLTVTSAQKNPTAFYLCASYSQGAGREKLFFGSGTQLSVL.